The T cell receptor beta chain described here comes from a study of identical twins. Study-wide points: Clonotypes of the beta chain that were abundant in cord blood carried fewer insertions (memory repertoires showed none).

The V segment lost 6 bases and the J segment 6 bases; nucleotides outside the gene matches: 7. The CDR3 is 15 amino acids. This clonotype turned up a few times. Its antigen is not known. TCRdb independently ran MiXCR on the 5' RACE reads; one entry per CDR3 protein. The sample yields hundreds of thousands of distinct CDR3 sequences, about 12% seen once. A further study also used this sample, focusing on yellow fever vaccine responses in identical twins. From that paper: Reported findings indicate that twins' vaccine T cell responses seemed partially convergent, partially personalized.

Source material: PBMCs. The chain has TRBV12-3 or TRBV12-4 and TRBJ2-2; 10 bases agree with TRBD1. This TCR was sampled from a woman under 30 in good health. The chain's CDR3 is CASRIGDRGSGELFF. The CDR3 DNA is TGTGCCAGCAGGATAGGGGACAGGGGTTCCGGGGAGCTGTTTTTT.